This T cell receptor (beta chain) came from a study of OX40 agonist ivuxolimab in advanced cancers. For this clone: The target antigen is unknown.

The ends were cut back, 1 base at V and 4 bases at J, with 5 bases in the middle. CDR1 is MGHRA and CDR2 is YSYEKL in the germline V gene. CDR3 length equals 12 residues. General study findings and limits: Blood T cells, both CD4+ and CD8+, expanded clonally by week 6 at 0.1 to 3.0 mg/kg. The antigen specificity of the peripheral T cells (those that were expanded) was not determined.

The table came from immunoSEQ multiplex PCR; TCRdb's copy has only in-frame clones and leaves some out. Among 66,000 or so clones listed, about nine tenths were seen once. V gene TRBV4-1 combines with J gene TRBJ2-7, with D unresolved. The sequence came from an adult with an advanced solid tumor such as melanoma, head and neck, liver or kidney cancer. The input for sequencing was CD4+ or CD8+ T cells sorted from blood, taken in a trial of the OX40 agonist ivuxolimab. The CDR3 reads CASSQVGYEQYF. The CDR3 nucleotides are TGCGCCAGCAGCCAAGTAGGGTACGAGCAGTACTTC.